The clone carrying this T cell receptor beta chain was counted between two and nine times. These data are taken from a study of blood T cell repertoires in COVID-19. Study-wide context: Some COVID-19 samples were acute and others convalescent; all came from the United States, Italy and Spain. From T cells, B-cell-depleted T cells, or PBMCs came the material, which was cDNA or gDNA.

Methods used by the authors: Nucleated cell number was recorded as an estimate derived from reference gene primer amplification. The data were produced by immunoSEQ multiplex PCR, yet TCRdb's version contains in-frame clones alone and is incomplete. Clonal size and the V and J genes are those of that table, whereas D and trimming came from the DNA. The data show 220,000 or so clones, roughly 84% seen once. Per the germline V gene, CDR1 is SEHNR and CDR2 is FQNEAQ (reference sequence). Trimming stripped 2 bases from V and 8 bases from J, with 13 bases between. The CDR3 totals 15 residues. The J gene is TRBJ1-6, the V gene TRBV7-9; possibly TRBD1 for D (6 bases). This TCR came from a woman older than 75 with acute or convalescent COVID-19. Sequenced input: peripheral blood. The CDR3 DNA is TGTGCCAGCAGCTTATATGGGACATCATATTCACCCCTCCACTTT. Translated: CASSLYGTSYSPLHF.